These 27 T cell receptor beta chains originate from one sample sequenced in a study of blood T cell repertoires in COVID-19. This table comes from immunoSEQ multiplex PCR, and its TCRdb copy is limited to in-frame clones, with some not included. The sample lists 120,000 to 150,000 clones; 84% were seen once. Sequenced material: peripheral blood. The source is a woman of 80 years or more in a cohort sampled during active or convalescent COVID-19.

This chain links TRBV19 with TRBJ1-1, with D unclear. V lost 11 bases and J lost 0, with 13 bases in between. CDR3 size: 13 residues. Germline CDR1 and CDR2: LNHDA and SQIVND (reference sequence). The CDR3 nucleotides are TGTGCCGCTAGCCACCAAATGAACACTGAAGCTTTCTTT. This translates into CAASHQMNTEAFF. Variable domain in full (rest from reference TRBV19 and TRBJ1-1): DGGITQSPKYLFRKEGQNVTLSCEQNLNHDAMYWYRQDPGQGLRLIYYSQIVNDFQKGDIAEGYSVSREKKESFPLTVTSAQKNPTAFYLCAASHQMNTEAFFGQGTRLTVV.

The chain combines TRBV27 with TRBJ1-4; no clear D gene. The V and J ends lost 1 base and 0 bases respectively, with 9 bases between them. The CDR3 spans 16 residues. Germline V gives CDR1 MNHEY, CDR2 SMNVEV (reference sequence). The CDR3 DNA reads TGTGCCAGCAGTTTATATAGTCCCGCAACTAATGAAAAACTGTTTTTT. This sequence encodes CASSLYSPATNEKLFF.

The CDR3 nucleotides read TGTGCCTGGAGTGTCCCGAGCGGGGGGGCCTCCTACAATGAGCAGTTCTTC. This codes for CAWSVPSGGASYNEQFF. This chain uses TRBV30 with TRBJ2-1; 10 bases map to TRBD2. Trimming cost V 0 bases and J 0 bases; bases outside gene matches: 5. The CDR3 contains 17 residues. CDR1 is GTSNPN, CDR2 SVGIG, per germline (reference sequence).

The chain is built from TRBV4-1 and TRBJ1-4, with a weak D call TRBD1 (5 bases). Trimming cost V 2 bases and J 0 bases, with 13 bases left between them. The germline gives CDR1 MGHRA, CDR2 YSYEKL. The CDR3 is 17 residues long. The CDR3 protein is CASSQSPSTATNEKLFF. The CDR3 DNA is TGCGCCAGCAGCCAATCCCCGTCGACAGCAACTAATGAAAAACTGTTTTTT.

This chain joins TRBV6-9 and TRBJ2-6; D remains unclear. CDR3 size: 18 residues. Germline loops: CDR1 MNHGY, CDR2 SVAAGI. V lost 5 bases and J lost 5, with 22 bases in between. In nucleotides, the CDR3 is TGTGCCAGCAGTATCCAACGCCTTCGACAAAGTCGGGCCAACGTCCTGACTTTC. As protein: CASSIQRLRQSRANVLTF.

This clone was recorded only once. The gene calls are TRBV5-1 and TRBJ1-2; a weak D match, TRBD1 (5 bases). This CDR3 is 16 amino acids long. Trimming cost V 2 bases and J 4 bases, with 18 bases left between them. Germline lookup yields CDR1 SGHRS and CDR2 YFSETQ. For the CDR3, the DNA is TGCGCCAGCAGCTTCTCGGCAGGGAATCATGCCTATGGCTACACCTTC. Translating gives CASSFSAGNHAYGYTF.

This rearrangement joins TRBV7-3 to TRBJ1-1, with D possibly being TRBD1 (5 bases). Per the germline V gene, CDR1 is SGHTA and CDR2 is FQGTGA. Deletions cut 1 base from V and 6 bases from J, with 12 bases between. The CDR3 consists of 14 residues. CDR3: CASSLNAGRPEAFF. CDR3 bases: TGTGCCAGCAGCTTAAATGCGGGACGCCCTGAAGCTTTCTTT.

This clone was picked up a small number of times. The same CDR3 also results from other DNA sequences found in this sample. CDR3 DNA sequence: TGTGCCAGCTCACCATCGAACAGAAACACTGAAGCTTTCTTT. The encoded protein is CASSPSNRNTEAFF. V is TRBV18 and J is TRBJ1-1; D remains unclear. CDR1 is KGHSH and CDR2 is LQKENI in the germline V gene. This CDR3 spans 14 amino acids. Trimming stripped 2 bases from V and 2 bases from J, with 9 bases between.

The gene calls are TRBV7-8 and TRBJ1-6; D unresolved. The CDR3 runs to 15 residues. Germline CDR1 and CDR2: SGHVS and FQNEAQ. Trimming cost V 2 bases and J 9 bases, with 14 bases left between them. CDR3 nucleotides: TGTGCCAGCAGCTTATCCGGCAGGAAGGCTTCACCCCTCCACTTT. As protein: CASSLSGRKASPLHF.

The chain couples TRBV10-3 to TRBJ2-7; 11 bases are shared with TRBD1. The V segment lost 2 bases and the J segment 7 bases; nucleotides outside the gene matches: 4. Germline V CDR1 and CDR2: ENHRY, SYGVKD. The length of the CDR3 is 14 residues. Here the CDR3 reads CAISEGGTGGEQYV. The DNA for the CDR3 is TGTGCCATCAGTGAGGGGGGGACAGGGGGTGAGCAGTACGTC.

This clone was counted a few times. The chain couples TRBV5-1 to TRBJ1-3; possibly TRBD1 for D (6 bases). Trimming took off 4 bases at V and 4 bases at J, with 18 bases between the two ends. CDR1 is SGHRS and CDR2 is YFSETQ in the germline V gene. This CDR3 has 16 residues. The DNA of the CDR3 is TGCGCCAGCAGCGACTCCGGGACATACTGGGGAAACACCATATATTTT. Translation: CASSDSGTYWGNTIYF.

The gene calls are TRBV6-1 and TRBJ2-5, with a possible D match to TRBD2 (5 bases). CDR1 and CDR2 (germline): MNHNS, SASEGT. The CDR3 has 15 amino acids. The V end lost 7 bases, the J end lost 5 bases, and 20 bases lay between the germline ends. The CDR3 bases are TGTGCCAGCACTCCTATTGGTGTCTCGGGGGAGACCCAGTACTTC. The encoded protein is CASTPIGVSGETQYF.

V gene TRBV19 combines with J gene TRBJ1-2, with TRBD1 as a possible D gene (5 bases). With 4 bases removed from V and 8 bases from J, the gap between germline ends came to 20 bases. The germline V gene has CDR1 LNHDA and CDR2 SQIVND (reference sequence). The CDR3 is 15 residues long. CDR3 in DNA: TGTGCCAGTAGTACCCGGAAGGGACTTTTCGGAGGCTACACCTTC. This codes for CASSTRKGLFGGYTF.

The sample holds a few counts of this clone. The genes are TRBV7-5 and TRBJ2-1; the table assigns TRBD2, which was not confirmed against the DNA. TRBV7-5 is classified as a pseudogene. CDR3 length equals 15 residues. The CDR3 reads CARSLAAGGYNEQFF. The CDR3 region has the DNA TGTGCCAGAAGCTTAGCTGCGGGGGGGTACAATGAGCAGTTCTTC.

The chain uses TRBV28 and TRBJ1-5; D is unclear. Trimming removed 5 bases from V and 5 bases from J, with 22 bases in between. The CDR3 loop spans 17 amino acids. Germline CDR1 reads MDHEN; CDR2 reads SYDVKM. CDR3 in DNA: TGTGCCAGCAGTCCTAAAACAGAGCGGTGGAGGGATCAGCCCCAGCATTTT. Its translation is CASSPKTERWRDQPQHF.

This chain uses TRBV2 with TRBJ2-3; the D gene is possibly TRBD1 (5 bases). V lost 4 bases, J lost 4 bases, and 15 bases lay in between. Germline V gene data show CDR1 as SNHLY and CDR2 as FYNNEI. This CDR3 comprises 15 residues. Written as DNA, the CDR3 is TGTGCCAGCAGTGTGTCAGGGCCCCGCTCAGATACGCAGTATTTT. Protein: CASSVSGPRSDTQYF.

The CDR3 coding sequence is TGTGCCAGCAGCGCAGACAGGGGGCACTTGAGTTATGGCTACACCTTC. Translation gives CASSADRGHLSYGYTF. V gene TRBV9 combines with J gene TRBJ1-2, with 10 bases identical to TRBD1. CDR1 and CDR2 (germline): SGDLS, YYNGEE. The CDR3 is 16 residues long. J lost 5 bases, V lost 3 bases, and 10 bases had no gene match. Full variable domain (outside the CDR3, taken from reference TRBV9 and TRBJ1-2): DSGVTQTPKHLITATGQRVTLRCSPRSGDLSVYWYQQSLDQGLQFLIQYYNGEERAKGNILERFSAQQFPDLHSELNLSSLELGDSALYFCASSADRGHLSYGYTFGSGTRLTVV.

This sequence joins TRBV18 and TRBJ1-1, with TRBD1 identical over 10 bases. The germline CDR1 and CDR2 sequences are KGHSH and LQKENI. This CDR3 has 17 residues. The J segment lost 1 base and the V segment lost 5 bases, leaving 10 bases of the junction unmatched. The CDR3 bases are TGTGCCAGCTCAAGGGGAGCGGGACAGGGGACGAACACTGAAGCTTTCTTT. This translates into CASSRGAGQGTNTEAFF.

The sample holds a few counts of this clone. This chain links TRBV18 with TRBJ1-1; D unresolved. Per the germline V gene, CDR1 is KGHSH and CDR2 is LQKENI. Trimming took 3 bases from V and 1 from J, leaving 9 bases between them. This CDR3 is 14 amino acids long. The CDR3: CASSPSRGNTEAFF. For the CDR3, the DNA is TGTGCCAGCTCACCTTCCCGCGGGAACACTGAAGCTTTCTTT.

The table lists this clone with many counts. The chain has TRBV4-1 and TRBJ2-7, with 11 bases that match TRBD1. With V trimmed by 3 bases and J by 7 bases, 2 bases remained unmatched. Germline V gives CDR1 MGHRA, CDR2 YSYEKL. This CDR3 has 13 amino acids. The CDR3: CASSHGTGGEQYF. As DNA, the CDR3 is TGCGCCAGCAGCCATGGGACAGGGGGGGAGCAGTACTTC.

The chain has TRBV6-1 and TRBJ2-3; 11 bases align to TRBD2. The germline gives CDR1 MNHNS, CDR2 SASEGT. This CDR3 has 16 amino acids. V shed 3 bases, J shed 0 bases, and the junction held 2 bases outside the gene matches. CDR3 nucleotides: TGTGCCAGCAGTGAGGTAGCGGGGGGGAGCACAGATACGCAGTATTTT. Translation: CASSEVAGGSTDTQYF.

The rearrangement joins TRBV4-3 to TRBJ1-5; 7 bases fit TRBD1. Germline V gene sequence: CDR1 LGHNA, CDR2 YSLEER. The V segment lost 4 bases and the J segment 3 bases; nucleotides outside the gene matches: 12. There are 17 residues in the CDR3. The CDR3 loop is CASSRVYRDRFNQPQHF. The CDR3 bases are TGCGCCAGCAGCCGAGTTTACCGGGACAGATTCAATCAGCCCCAGCATTTT.

The chain combines TRBV27 with TRBJ1-1, with TRBD1 matching over 8 bases. This CDR3 region has 14 residues. V trimming: 4 bases; J trimming: 11 bases; junction bases outside the gene matches: 12. CDR1 is MNHEY and CDR2 is SMNVEV in the germline V gene (reference sequence). The CDR3 region is CASSSRDRTGAAFF. In DNA form, the CDR3 reads TGTGCCAGCAGTTCCCGGGACAGGACAGGTGCGGCTTTCTTT.

The J gene is TRBJ2-3, the V gene TRBV5-1; tentatively, D is TRBD2 (6 bases). Trimming removed 4 bases from V and 9 bases from J, with 24 bases in between. This CDR3 has 16 amino acids. Germline V gene sequence: CDR1 SGHRS, CDR2 YFSETQ. The DNA of the CDR3 is TGCGCCAGCAGCAGGGGAGGTGGGCCTGCCCGGCGAACGCAGTATTTT. Translating gives CASSRGGGPARRTQYF.

Concerning this clone itself: Other DNA sequences from this sample encode an identical CDR3 as well. The rearrangement uses TRBV2 and TRBJ2-7; maybe TRBD2 (6 bases). Deletions cut 6 bases from V and 0 bases from J, with 12 bases between. The germline V gene encodes CDR1 SNHLY and CDR2 FYNNEI. The CDR3 consists of 14 residues. The CDR3 reads CASRLADLSYEQYF. CDR3 in DNA: TGTGCCAGCAGGTTAGCGGATCTCTCCTACGAGCAGTACTTC.

This rearrangement joins TRBV7-8 to TRBJ1-5; D is possibly TRBD1 (6 bases). Germline lookup yields CDR1 SGHVS and CDR2 FQNEAQ. V dropped 4 bases and J dropped 6 bases, with 16 bases sitting between them. This CDR3 has 15 amino acids. The CDR3 loop reads CASSSVTGKGQPQHF. In nucleotides, the CDR3 is TGTGCCAGCAGCTCGGTTACAGGGAAAGGTCAGCCCCAGCATTTT.

In this sample, this clone turned up a few times. The V gene is TRBV6-5, the J gene TRBJ2-4, with a tentative D call TRBD1 (7 bases). The germline V gene has CDR1 MNHEY and CDR2 SVGAGI. The CDR3 is 15 residues long. The germline V and J ends were trimmed by 6 bases and 0 bases, with 12 bases remaining between them. The CDR3 sequence: CASSRGALAKNIQYF. The CDR3 DNA sequence: TGTGCCAGCAGCAGGGGGGCTTTAGCCAAAAACATTCAGTACTTC.